These T cell receptor beta chains were read from a single sample in a study of metastatic and nonmetastatic thyroid tumors. MiXCR reprocessed the PCR reads for TCRdb. The table has roughly 72,000 clones, more than 15% seen once. Sequencing was carried out using blood. All receptors derive from a female donor with papillary thyroid cancer or a benign thyroid nodule (not recorded which). Some clones in this sample may be carry-over from other donors' samples. CDR3s include the opening cysteine and the closing phenylalanine or tryptophan. D genes are given only for firm matches. Size tells how often a clone was seen (once, few, many) or the class of an expanded clone, and some rows leave it out.

clone size	V gene	J gene	D gene	CDR3 protein	CDR3 DNA
-	TRBV20-1	TRBJ2-7	-	CSATHTISYEQYF	TGCAGTGCTACCCACACCATCTCCTACGAGCAGTACTTC
many	TRBV30	TRBJ1-1	TRBD1	CAWSLIGTGNEAFF	TGTGCCTGGAGTTTGATCGGGACAGGAAATGAAGCTTTCTTT
-	TRBV3-1	TRBJ2-7	TRBD2	CASSLRTSGSSEQYF	TGTGCCAGCAGCCTAAGGACTAGCGGGAGTTCAGAGCAGTACTTC
many	TRBV12-5	TRBJ1-5	-	CASGLNQPQHF	TGTGCTAGTGGTTTAAATCAGCCCCAGCATTTT
many	TRBV28	TRBJ1-1	TRBD1	CASRSFAGGSNTEAFF	TGTGCCAGCCGCTCATTCGCAGGGGGGTCAAACACTGAAGCTTTCTTT
-	TRBV6-1	TRBJ2-2	TRBD2	CASMEREPGELFF	TGTGCCAGCATGGAGCGGGAGCCCGGGGAGCTGTTTTTT
many	TRBV11-1	TRBJ2-7	TRBD2	CASSLGVTREGRYEQYF	TGTGCCAGCAGCTTAGGGGTCACGCGGGAGGGCCGGTACGAGCAGTACTTC
many	TRBV28	TRBJ2-1	TRBD1	CASSLFGQGLNEQFF	TGTGCCAGCAGTTTATTTGGACAGGGTTTAAATGAGCAGTTCTTC
many	TRBV30	TRBJ1-1	-	CAWSDLAGGENTEAFF	TGTGCCTGGAGTGATCTGGCAGGCGGCGAGAACACTGAAGCTTTCTTT
many	TRBV9	TRBJ2-2	TRBD1	CASSLTGGPGELFF	TGTGCCAGCAGTCTAACAGGGGGGCCCGGGGAGCTGTTTTTT
many	TRBV27	TRBJ2-1	TRBD2	CASSSQTSGRHEQFF	TGTGCCAGCAGTTCTCAGACTAGCGGGAGACATGAGCAGTTCTTC
many	TRBV11-2	TRBJ1-2	-	CASSSGSGGGYTF	TGTGCCAGCAGCTCGGGGAGCGGCGGTGGCTACACCTTC
many	TRBV9	TRBJ1-1	-	CASSELGNTEAFF	TGTGCCAGCAGCGAGCTGGGGAACACTGAAGCTTTCTTT
-	TRBV5-6	TRBJ2-1	TRBD1	CASSIEGQGTGEQFF	TGTGCCAGCAGCATTGAAGGACAGGGGACGGGTGAGCAGTTCTTC
many	TRBV4-2	TRBJ2-7	-	CASSQDVSSLTEQYF	TGTGCCAGCAGCCAAGATGTTAGTAGTCTCACCGAGCAGTACTTC
many	TRBV5-1	TRBJ2-1	-	CASSFAGLGGGQEQFF	TGCGCCAGCAGCTTTGCGGGGCTGGGTGGAGGACAGGAGCAGTTCTTC
-	TRBV29-1	TRBJ2-3	TRBD1	CSGRTGTSDTQYF	TGCAGCGGACGGACAGGGACGTCAGATACGCAGTATTTT
many	TRBV2	TRBJ2-1	-	CASSSLEGVQVQFF	TGTGCCAGCAGTTCTTTGGAGGGGGTACAGGTTCAGTTCTTC
-	TRBV13	TRBJ1-5	TRBD1	CASSLQGVFQPQHF	TGTGCCAGCAGTTTACAGGGGGTCTTTCAGCCCCAGCATTTT
-	TRBV3-1	TRBJ1-1	-	CASRNGMNTEAFF	TGTGCCAGCAGGAACGGGATGAACACTGAAGCTTTCTTT
few	TRBV20-1	TRBJ2-7	-	CSARSGPYEQYF	TGCAGTGCTAGGTCAGGGCCCTACGAGCAGTACTTC
many	TRBV19	TRBJ2-7	TRBD1	CASSLWDRADYEQYF	TGTGCCAGTAGTTTGTGGGACAGGGCCGACTACGAGCAGTACTTC
-	TRBV20-1	TRBJ2-3	TRBD2	CSASGSRGSSFGDTQYF	TGCAGTGCTAGTGGTTCGCGCGGGAGTTCGTTCGGAGATACGCAGTATTTT
many	TRBV7-2	TRBJ2-3	TRBD2	CASSLAGGRGDTQYF	TGTGCCAGCAGCTTAGCGGGAGGGCGGGGAGATACGCAGTATTTT
-	TRBV7-2	TRBJ2-6	-	CASSFSIGGANVLTF	TGTGCCAGCAGCTTCTCGATTGGTGGGGCCAACGTCCTGACTTTC
many	TRBV18	TRBJ2-5	TRBD1	CASTGQGTQETQYF	TGTGCCAGCACGGGACAGGGCACACAAGAGACCCAGTACTTC
many	TRBV6-1	TRBJ2-7	TRBD2	CASSSAGTSLNYEQYF	TGTGCCAGCAGTTCCGCCGGGACTAGCCTCAACTACGAGCAGTACTTC
many	TRBV3-1	TRBJ2-5	-	CASSQDTSGETQYF	TGTGCCAGCAGCCAAGATACTAGTGGAGAGACCCAGTACTTC
many	TRBV12-3/TRBV12-4	TRBJ2-1	-	CASSTPRPSSVYNEQFF	TGTGCCAGCAGTACCCCCCGGCCCAGTTCAGTCTACAATGAGCAGTTCTTC
many	TRBV9	TRBJ2-7	-	CASSVSGTESSYEQYF	TGTGCCAGCAGCGTCTCCGGGACCGAGAGCTCCTACGAGCAGTACTTC
many	TRBV12-3/TRBV12-4	TRBJ1-6	-	CASSTRLNSPLHF	TGTGCCAGCAGTACCCGCCTCAATTCACCCCTCCACTTT
few	TRBV6-5	TRBJ2-3	-	CASSYQGTGDTQYF	TGTGCCAGCAGTTACCAGGGGACGGGAGATACGCAGTATTTT
many	TRBV6-5	TRBJ1-1	-	CASSYGPGAFF	TGTGCCAGCAGTTACGGCCCAGGGGCTTTCTTT
many	TRBV12-3/TRBV12-4	TRBJ2-7	-	CASSLVSGVLGYEQYF	TGTGCCAGCAGTTTAGTCTCAGGGGTTTTAGGCTACGAGCAGTACTTC
many	TRBV27	TRBJ1-1	-	CASSLSVHGTEAFF	TGTGCCAGCAGTTTATCGGTCCACGGTACTGAAGCTTTCTTT
many	TRBV6-1	TRBJ1-1	-	CASSGQGWPIFGTEAFF	TGTGCCAGCAGTGGGCAGGGATGGCCGATTTTTGGCACTGAAGCTTTCTTT
many	TRBV10-1	TRBJ1-5	TRBD1	CASSDGVETGARLYNQPQHF	TGCGCCAGCAGTGATGGGGTGGAGACAGGGGCGAGACTATACAATCAGCCCCAGCATTTT
many	TRBV20-1	TRBJ2-3	TRBD1	CSALSTGAGRTDTQYF	TGCAGTGCGCTATCGACAGGGGCGGGACGGACAGATACGCAGTATTTT
-	TRBV5-1	TRBJ2-1	-	CASSLATLADDSEQFF	TGCGCCAGCAGCTTGGCTACGTTAGCGGACGATAGTGAGCAGTTCTTC
few	TRBV3-1	TRBJ1-2	-	CASRRFGISDNYGYTF	TGTGCCAGCAGGCGCTTCGGGATCAGCGATAACTATGGCTACACCTTC
many	TRBV7-9	TRBJ1-2	-	CASSLGVTGGYTF	TGTGCCAGCAGCTTAGGGGTGACGGGGGGCTACACCTTC
many	TRBV20-1	TRBJ1-4	TRBD1	CSAGIDRVLFF	TGCAGTGCTGGAATCGACAGGGTCCTGTTTTTT
many	TRBV25-1	TRBJ1-1	-	CASSNSNTEAFF	TGTGCCAGCAGTAATTCGAACACTGAAGCTTTCTTT
many	TRBV5-1	TRBJ2-5	-	CASSLAPQAETQYF	TGCGCCAGCAGCTTGGCACCTCAAGCGGAGACCCAGTACTTC
many	TRBV5-4	TRBJ2-7	TRBD2	CASSLPPDRGLAGSYEQYF	TGTGCCAGCAGCTTACCCCCGGACAGGGGACTAGCGGGCTCCTACGAGCAGTACTTC
many	TRBV27	TRBJ1-6	-	CASSLSMANSPLHF	TGTGCCAGCAGTTTATCGATGGCTAATTCACCCCTCCACTTT
few	TRBV6-2/TRBV6-3	TRBJ1-4	-	CASSFGRGNEKLFF	TGTGCCAGCAGTTTCGGACGGGGTAATGAAAAACTGTTTTTT
many	TRBV20-1	TRBJ2-7	-	CSARDPGHEQYF	TGCAGTGCTAGAGATCCGGGGCACGAGCAGTACTTC
many	TRBV20-1	TRBJ1-2	-	CSTSVRGPFGGYTF	-
many	TRBV24-1	TRBJ1-1	TRBD1	CATSRTGDLNTEAFF	TGTGCCACCTCTCGGACAGGAGACCTGAACACTGAAGCTTTCTTT
-	TRBV20-1	TRBJ2-7	-	CSSQAEEYEQYF	TGCAGTTCACAAGCGGAGGAGTACGAGCAGTACTTC
many	TRBV7-2	TRBJ2-7	-	CASKDIRTYEQYF	TGTGCCAGTAAGGACATACGAACCTACGAGCAGTACTTC
-	TRBV7-3	TRBJ1-5	-	CASSLRGQGPNQPQHF	TGTGCCAGCAGCTTAAGGGGGCAGGGGCCGAATCAGCCCCAGCATTTT
few	TRBV12-5	TRBJ2-7	-	CASGLGDEQYF	TGTGCTAGTGGTTTAGGAGACGAGCAGTACTTC
many	TRBV25-1	TRBJ2-3	-	CASAAGEGGVTDTQYF	TGTGCCAGTGCGGCGGGAGAGGGGGGGGTCACAGATACGCAGTATTTT
once	TRBV4-2	TRBJ2-3	-	CASSQGGGRTDTQYF	TGTGCCAGCAGCCAAGGGGGCGGGCGCACAGATACGCAGTATTTT
many	TRBV11-3	TRBJ2-7	TRBD1	CASSSWSWRLGQGKQYF	TGTGCCAGTAGCTCCTGGAGCTGGAGGTTGGGACAGGGTAAGCAGTACTTC
few	TRBV19	TRBJ1-2	-	CATSHRGYTF	TGTGCCACCTCCCACCGGGGCTACACCTTC
-	TRBV9	TRBJ2-1	TRBD2	CASRGGLAGDNEQFF	TGTGCCAGCAGGGGGGGACTAGCGGGTGACAATGAGCAGTTCTTC
few	TRBV3-1	TRBJ2-1	TRBD2	CASNRGGSFYNEQFF	TGTGCCAGCAACCGGGGCGGGAGTTTTTACAATGAGCAGTTCTTC